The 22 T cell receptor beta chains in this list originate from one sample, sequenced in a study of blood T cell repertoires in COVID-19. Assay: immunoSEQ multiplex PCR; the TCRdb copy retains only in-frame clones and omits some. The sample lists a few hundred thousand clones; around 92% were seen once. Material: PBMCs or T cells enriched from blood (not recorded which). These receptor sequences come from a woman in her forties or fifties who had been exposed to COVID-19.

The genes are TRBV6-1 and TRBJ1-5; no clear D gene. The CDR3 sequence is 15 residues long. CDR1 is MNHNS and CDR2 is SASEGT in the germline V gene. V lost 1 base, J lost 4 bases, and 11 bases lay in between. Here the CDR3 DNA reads TGTGCCAGCAGTGAAGGGAGTGTTGTAAATCAGCCCCAGCATTTT. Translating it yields CASSEGSVVNQPQHF.

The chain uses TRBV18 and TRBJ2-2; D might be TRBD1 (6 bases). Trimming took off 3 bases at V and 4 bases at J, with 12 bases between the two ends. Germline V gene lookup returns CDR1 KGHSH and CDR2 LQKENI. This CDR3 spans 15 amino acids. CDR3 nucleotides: TGTGCCAGCTCACCCAAGGGACAAGCCACCGGGGAGCTGTTTTTT. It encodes CASSPKGQATGELFF.

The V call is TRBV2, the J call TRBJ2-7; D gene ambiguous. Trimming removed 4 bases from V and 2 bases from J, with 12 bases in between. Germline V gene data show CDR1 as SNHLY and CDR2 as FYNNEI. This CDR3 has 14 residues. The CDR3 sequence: CASSVLDFTYEQYF. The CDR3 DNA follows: TGTGCCAGCAGTGTGCTAGATTTTACCTACGAGCAGTACTTC.

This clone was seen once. The CDR3 is CASSLGDRVSSYNSPLHF. The CDR3 DNA sequence: TGTGCCAGCAGCCTCGGAGACAGGGTGAGCTCCTATAATTCACCCCTCCACTTT. The chain has TRBV28 and TRBJ1-6, with 7 bases that match TRBD1. The J segment lost 0 bases and the V segment lost 6 bases, leaving 11 bases of the junction unmatched. The CDR3 runs to 18 residues. The germline CDR1 and CDR2 sequences are MDHEN and SYDVKM.

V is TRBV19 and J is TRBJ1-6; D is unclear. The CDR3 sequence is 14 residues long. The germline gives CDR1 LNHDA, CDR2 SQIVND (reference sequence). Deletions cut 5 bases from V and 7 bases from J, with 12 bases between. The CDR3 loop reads CASSGVFLNSPLHF. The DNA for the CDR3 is TGTGCCAGTAGTGGAGTTTTCCTGAATTCACCCCTCCACTTT. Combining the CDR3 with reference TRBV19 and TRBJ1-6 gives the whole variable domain DGGITQSPKYLFRKEGQNVTLSCEQNLNHDAMYWYRQDPGQGLRLIYYSQIVNDFQKGDIAEGYSVSREKKESFPLTVTSAQKNPTAFYLCASSGVFLNSPLHFGNGTRLTVT.

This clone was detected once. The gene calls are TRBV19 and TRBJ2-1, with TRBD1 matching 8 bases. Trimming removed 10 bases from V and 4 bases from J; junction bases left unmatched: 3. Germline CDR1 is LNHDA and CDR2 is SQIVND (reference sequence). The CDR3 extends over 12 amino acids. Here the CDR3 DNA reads TGTGCCATCCGGGACAGGTACAATGAGCAGTTCTTC. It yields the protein CAIRDRYNEQFF.

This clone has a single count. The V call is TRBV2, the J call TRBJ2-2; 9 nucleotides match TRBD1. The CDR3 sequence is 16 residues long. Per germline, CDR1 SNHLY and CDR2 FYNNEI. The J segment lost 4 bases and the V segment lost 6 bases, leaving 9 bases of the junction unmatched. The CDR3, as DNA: TGTGCCAGCAGCCAATCAGGGACAGGGCTCACCGGGGAGCTGTTTTTT. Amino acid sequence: CASSQSGTGLTGELFF.

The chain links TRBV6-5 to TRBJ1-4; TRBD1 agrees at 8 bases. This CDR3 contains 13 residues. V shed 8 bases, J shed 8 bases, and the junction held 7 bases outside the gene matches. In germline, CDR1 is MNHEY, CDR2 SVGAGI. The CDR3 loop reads CASEGTGNEKLFF. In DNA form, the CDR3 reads TGTGCCAGCGAGGGGACAGGCAACGAAAAACTGTTTTTT.

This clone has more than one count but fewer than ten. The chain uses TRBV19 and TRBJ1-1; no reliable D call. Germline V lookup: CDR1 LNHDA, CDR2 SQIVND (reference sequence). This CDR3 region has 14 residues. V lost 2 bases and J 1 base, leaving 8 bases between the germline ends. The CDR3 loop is CASSIIGWNTEAFF. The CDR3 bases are TGTGCCAGTAGTATAATCGGGTGGAACACTGAAGCTTTCTTT.

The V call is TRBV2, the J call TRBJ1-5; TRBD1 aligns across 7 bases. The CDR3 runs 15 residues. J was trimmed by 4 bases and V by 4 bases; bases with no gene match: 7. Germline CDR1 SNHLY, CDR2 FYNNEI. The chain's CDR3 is CASSVEGTANQPQHF. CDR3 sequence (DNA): TGTGCCAGCAGTGTGGAAGGGACAGCTAATCAGCCCCAGCATTTT.

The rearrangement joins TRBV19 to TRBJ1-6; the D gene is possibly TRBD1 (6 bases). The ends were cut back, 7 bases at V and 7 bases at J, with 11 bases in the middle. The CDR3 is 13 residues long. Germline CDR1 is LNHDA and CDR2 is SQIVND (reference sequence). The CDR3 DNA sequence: TGTGCCAGTAAGGGGGTTCCAAATTCACCCCTCCACTTT. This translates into CASKGVPNSPLHF.

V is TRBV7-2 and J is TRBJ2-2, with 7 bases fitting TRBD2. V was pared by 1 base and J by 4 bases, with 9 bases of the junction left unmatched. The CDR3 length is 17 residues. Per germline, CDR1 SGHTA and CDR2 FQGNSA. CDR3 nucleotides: TGTGCCAGCAGCTTAGGAACAGGCGGGGGTTCCACCGGGGAGCTGTTTTTT. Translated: CASSLGTGGGSTGELFF.

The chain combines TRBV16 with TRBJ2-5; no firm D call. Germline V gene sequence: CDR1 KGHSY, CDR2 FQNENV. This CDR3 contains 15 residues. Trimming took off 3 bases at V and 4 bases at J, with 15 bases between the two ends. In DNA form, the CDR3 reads TGTGCCAGCAGCCACCACGGTGAGGAGTTAGAGACCCAGTACTTC. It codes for CASSHHGEELETQYF.

The CDR3, as DNA: TGTGCCAGCAGCTTAGACAATCATCCCTACGAGCAGTACTTC. Residues: CASSLDNHPYEQYF. The rearrangement joins TRBV7-8 to TRBJ2-7; D gene unclear. Trimming cost V 1 base and J 2 bases, with 9 bases left between them. CDR3 length: 14 amino acids. Germline assignment: CDR1 SGHVS and CDR2 FQNEAQ.

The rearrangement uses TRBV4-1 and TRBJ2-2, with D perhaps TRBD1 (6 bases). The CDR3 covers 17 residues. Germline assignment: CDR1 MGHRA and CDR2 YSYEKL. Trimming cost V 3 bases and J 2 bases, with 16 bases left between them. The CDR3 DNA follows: TGCGCCAGCAGCCAGGTTACCGGGACACCTAACACCGGGGAGCTGTTTTTT. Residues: CASSQVTGTPNTGELFF.

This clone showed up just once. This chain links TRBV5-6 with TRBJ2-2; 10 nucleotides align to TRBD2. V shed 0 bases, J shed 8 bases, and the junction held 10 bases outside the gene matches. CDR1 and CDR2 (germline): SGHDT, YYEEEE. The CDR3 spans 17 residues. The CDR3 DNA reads TGTGCCAGCAGCTTGGCCCCAAGCGGGGGGGTATTTGGGGAGCTGTTTTTT. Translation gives CASSLAPSGGVFGELFF.

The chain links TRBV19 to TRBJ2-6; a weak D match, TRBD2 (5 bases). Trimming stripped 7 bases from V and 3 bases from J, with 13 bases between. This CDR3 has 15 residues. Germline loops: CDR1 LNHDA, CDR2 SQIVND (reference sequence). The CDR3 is CASTQIGLGANVLTF. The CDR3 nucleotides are TGTGCCAGTACCCAAATCGGACTTGGGGCCAACGTCCTGACTTTC.

In DNA form, the CDR3 reads TGCGCCAGCAGCCTAGGCAGGGAACACGAGCAGTACTTC. This codes for CASSLGREHEQYF. J is TRBJ2-7 and V is TRBV4-1, with a tentative D call TRBD1 (5 bases). Germline V gene data show CDR1 as MGHRA and CDR2 as YSYEKL. V lost 4 bases and J 5 bases, leaving 12 bases between the germline ends. The CDR3 consists of 13 residues.

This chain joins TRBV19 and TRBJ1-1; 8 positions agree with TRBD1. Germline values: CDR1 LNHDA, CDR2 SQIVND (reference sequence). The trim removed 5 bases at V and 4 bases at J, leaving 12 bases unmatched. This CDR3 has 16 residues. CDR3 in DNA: TGTGCCAGTAGTCCCAAGGACAGGGTCTCGTTCACTGAAGCTTTCTTT. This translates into CASSPKDRVSFTEAFF.

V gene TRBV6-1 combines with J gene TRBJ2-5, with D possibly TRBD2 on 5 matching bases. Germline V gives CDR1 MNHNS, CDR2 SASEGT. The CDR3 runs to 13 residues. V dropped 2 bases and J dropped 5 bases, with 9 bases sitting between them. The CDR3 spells CASSERERETQYF. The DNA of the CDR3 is TGTGCCAGCAGTGAAAGGGAGCGGGAGACCCAGTACTTC.

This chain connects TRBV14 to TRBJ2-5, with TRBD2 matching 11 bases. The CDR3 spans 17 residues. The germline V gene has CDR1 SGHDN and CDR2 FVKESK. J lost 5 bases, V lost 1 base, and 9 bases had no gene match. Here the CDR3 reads CASSQGISGLAVETQYF. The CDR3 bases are TGTGCCAGCAGCCAAGGGATTTCGGGACTAGCGGTGGAGACCCAGTACTTC.

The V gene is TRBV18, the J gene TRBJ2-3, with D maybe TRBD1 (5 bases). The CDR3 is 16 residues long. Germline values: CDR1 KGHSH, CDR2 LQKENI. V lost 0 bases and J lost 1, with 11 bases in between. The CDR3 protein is CASSPPSQGGTDTQYF. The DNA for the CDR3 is TGTGCCAGCTCACCACCCAGCCAGGGTGGCACAGATACGCAGTATTTT.